A selection of T cell receptor beta chains follows, all from one sample in a study of cytomegalovirus exposure and HLA in healthy donors. The repertoire was sequenced with immunoSEQ multiplex PCR; TCRdb's copy has only in-frame clones and lacks some. In the table there are around 140,000 clones, approximately 80% of which are singletons. Sequenced: PBMCs. The source of these receptors is a female donor in good health and CMV-seropositive. Each CDR3 is given with its conserved first and last residue. D genes are given only for firm matches. Expanded clones are given a class, and other clones once, few, many or no size at all.

clone_size | d_call | j_call | v_call | cdr3_nt | cdr3_aa
NA | TRBD2 | TRBJ2-7 | TRBV5-6 | TGTGCCAGCAGCTTGGGACTAGCGGGAGTGCAGAGGAGCTACGAGCAGTACTTC | CASSLGLAGVQRSYEQYF
few | NA | TRBJ1-1 | TRBV29-1 | TGCAGCGGCGGGCGGGGCAACACTGAAGCTTTCTTT | CSGGRGNTEAFF
NA | TRBD2 | TRBJ2-7 | TRBV5-1 | TGCGCCAGCAGCTTGACTAAAGCTAGCGGGGGTTACGAGCAGTACTTC | CASSLTKASGGYEQYF
NA | NA | TRBJ2-5 | TRBV5-1 | TGCGCCAGCAGCTTGGGCTCGCCAGGCCAAGAGACCCAGTACTTC | CASSLGSPGQETQYF
NA | NA | TRBJ1-2 | TRBV6-1 | TGTGCCAGCGGAAATGACAGGCAGTATGGCTACACCTTC | CASGNDRQYGYTF
NA | TRBD1 | TRBJ1-1 | TRBV12-5 | TGTGCTAGTGGTTTCTCAACAGGGGACACTGGAGCTGAAGCTTTCTTT | CASGFSTGDTGAEAFF
once | NA | TRBJ1-1 | TRBV6-5 | TGTGCCAGCAGTTACTCTCGAGGAGGGGAAGCTTTCTTT | CASSYSRGGEAFF
NA | NA | TRBJ2-7 | TRBV12-2 | TGTGCAAGTCGCTCAGGACTAGCGGGAGGCACCTACGAGCAGTACTTC | CASRSGLAGGTYEQYF
once | NA | TRBJ1-4 | TRBV4-1 | TGCGCCAGCAGCCAAGATCCCCTTCCCAATGAAAAACTGTTTTTT | CASSQDPLPNEKLFF
NA | TRBD2 | TRBJ2-7 | TRBV7-2 | TGTGCCAGCAGCTTAGGAGCTAGCGGGGGGATCTACGAGCAGTACTTC | CASSLGASGGIYEQYF
NA | NA | TRBJ2-7 | TRBV2 | TGTGCCAGCAGGAAACTAATCCACTCCTACGAGCAGTACTTC | CASRKLIHSYEQYF
NA | TRBD2 | TRBJ2-1 | TRBV6-5 | TGTGCCAGCAGGTACCTAGCGGGGGGGAGATACAATGAGCAGTTCTTC | CASRYLAGGRYNEQFF
NA | NA | TRBJ1-6 | TRBV7-9 | TGTGCCAGCAGCTTAGCCCGGACAGCGAGCTCCTATAATTCACCCCTCCACTTT | CASSLARTASSYNSPLHF
NA | TRBD1 | TRBJ2-7 | TRBV27 | TGTGCCAGCAGTTTATCGAAGGGGGCCGCCTACGAGCAGTACTTC | CASSLSKGAAYEQYF
NA | NA | TRBJ1-1 | TRBV5-1 | TGCGCCAGCAGCTTGGACGACACCTTCTCGAACACTGAAGCTTTCTTT | CASSLDDTFSNTEAFF
few | NA | TRBJ1-2 | TRBV29-1 | TGCAGCGTTGAAACAGGGGGCTACACCTTC | CSVETGGYTF
NA | NA | TRBJ1-1 | TRBV13 | TGTGCCAGCAGCTTAGGACAGGGTGGGGCTTTCTTT | CASSLGQGGAFF
few | NA | TRBJ2-1 | TRBV30 | TGTGCCTGGAGTGGTCGAGGTGAGCAGTTCTTC | CAWSGRGEQFF
NA | TRBD1 | TRBJ1-4 | TRBV5-4 | TGTGCCAGCAGCTCAGACAGGGCAACTAATGAAAAACTGTTTTTT | CASSSDRATNEKLFF
NA | TRBD2 | TRBJ2-5 | TRBV7-2 | TGTGCCAGCAGCATAACCGGGACTAGACAAGAGACCCAGTACTTC | CASSITGTRQETQYF
NA | TRBD2 | TRBJ2-1 | TRBV7-9 | TGTGCCAGCAGCTTACACGGGGGGGGGTCGTATGAGCAGTTCTTC | CASSLHGGGSYEQFF
NA | TRBD1 | TRBJ2-1 | TRBV9 | TGTGCCAGCAGCGTCCAATGGGACAGGGCGGGTGAGCAGTTCTTC | CASSVQWDRAGEQFF
NA | NA | TRBJ1-2 | TRBV5-5 | TGTGCCAGCAGCGACAGCTATGGCTACACCTTC | CASSDSYGYTF
few | NA | TRBJ2-7 | TRBV10-1 | TGCGCCAGCAGTGAGTCTGAGACTCCCAGCGACGAGCAGTACTTC | CASSESETPSDEQYF
NA | NA | TRBJ2-1 | TRBV28 | TGTGCCAGCAGTGTCCCCTTCGACAATGAGCAGTTCTTC | CASSVPFDNEQFF
NA | TRBD1 | TRBJ1-1 | TRBV19 | TGTGCCAGTAGCCCCCGAGGACAGGCCCTTGAAGCTTTCTTT | CASSPRGQALEAFF
NA | NA | TRBJ2-3 | TRBV19 | TGTGCCAGTAGTATTCTAGGACAAAGCACAGATACGCAGTATTTT | CASSILGQSTDTQYF
NA | TRBD1 | TRBJ1-5 | TRBV4-1 | TGCGCCAGCAGCCAAGAGGAGGACAGGGGGCAACGCAATCAGCCCCAGCATTTT | CASSQEEDRGQRNQPQHF
NA | NA | TRBJ2-3 | TRBV6-5 | TGTGCCAGCAGTTACTCGGCGGGGGCGAGAGATACGCAGTATTTT | CASSYSAGARDTQYF
NA | TRBD1 | TRBJ1-2 | TRBV30 | TGTGCCTGGAGTGGGTGGCAGGGGGCAGCCTATGGCTACACCTTC | CAWSGWQGAAYGYTF
NA | NA | TRBJ2-1 | TRBV29-1 | TGCAGCGTTGAACGGGTTAATGAGCAGTTCTTC | CSVERVNEQFF
once | NA | TRBJ2-7 | TRBV5-6 | TGTGCCAGCAGCTTGCGCAGGGAACCGTCCTACGAGCAGTACTTC | CASSLRREPSYEQYF
NA | TRBD1 | TRBJ2-7 | TRBV5-1 | TGCGCCAGCAGCGCCCGGACAGGGGATGTGGGAGGGCCGGACGAGCAGTACTTC | CASSARTGDVGGPDEQYF
few | TRBD1 | TRBJ1-6 | TRBV4-1 | TGCGCCAGCAGCCGAAAAACAGGGGACAATTCACCCCTCCACTTT | CASSRKTGDNSPLHF
NA | NA | TRBJ1-1 | TRBV2 | TGTGCCAGCAATCATGGGGGCGCGGGCACTGAAGCTTTCTTT | CASNHGGAGTEAFF
NA | NA | TRBJ1-5 | TRBV19 | TGTGCCAGTAGAGCCAGGCAACCTAGCAATCAGCCCCAGCATTTT | CASRARQPSNQPQHF
once | NA | TRBJ2-1 | TRBV19 | TGTGCCAGTAGTATAGATGGGGCGACGGGAGCTATCTACAATGAGCAGTTCTTC | CASSIDGATGAIYNEQFF
NA | NA | TRBJ2-1 | TRBV19 | TGTGCCAGTAGTGATCAGGGGGCTAGCGGAAACAATGAGCAGTTCTTC | CASSDQGASGNNEQFF